This TCR beta chain was sequenced in a study of blood T cell repertoires in COVID-19. About the study: There were acute and convalescent COVID-19 samples, and they came from the United States, Italy and Spain. In each case, the material was cDNA or gDNA derived from T cells, B-cell-depleted T cells, or PBMCs.

The V and J ends lost 4 bases and 3 bases respectively, with 8 bases between them. The CDR3 is 13 amino acids. Germline lookup yields CDR1 SGHNT and CDR2 YYREEE (reference sequence). TCRdb keeps only in-frame clones here, not all; method: immunoSEQ multiplex PCR. The repertoire holds tens of thousands of clones, with about 84% as singletons. The clonotype was recovered from a woman aged 60-70 years with acute or convalescent COVID-19. The sequencing input was peripheral blood. This chain joins TRBV5-4 and TRBJ1-5; no clear D. The CDR3 loop reads CASSQDYNQPQHF. DNA for the CDR3: TGTGCCAGCAGCCAGGACTACAATCAGCCCCAGCATTTT.